This T cell receptor beta chain comes out of a study of T cell responses to AZD1222 COVID-19 vaccine. Study outcomes and limitations: Sampled repertoires all dated from after the peak T cell response. Per reports, nearly half of all spike-specific TCRs target regions that are unmutated in variants. CD4 TCRs linked to vaccination spanned spike, dominating at 160-218 and 743-854.

Profiled with immunoSEQ multiplex PCR; TCRdb holds only in-frame clones, not every one. Among around 99,000 clones listed, 70% to 90% were seen once. A single count supports this clone. Its antigen is undetermined. The CDR3 is 13 amino acids. V was pared by 6 bases and J by 8 bases, with 16 bases between. The chain links TRBV12-3 or TRBV12-4 to TRBJ1-1; D is perhaps TRBD1 (6 bases). The sequence was obtained from an adult in good health. Sequencing used peripheral blood, obtained on day 0 of MenACWY control vaccination. CDR3 sequence: CASSPLMDREAFF. Here the CDR3 DNA reads TGTGCCAGCAGCCCTCTCATGGACAGAGAAGCTTTCTTT.